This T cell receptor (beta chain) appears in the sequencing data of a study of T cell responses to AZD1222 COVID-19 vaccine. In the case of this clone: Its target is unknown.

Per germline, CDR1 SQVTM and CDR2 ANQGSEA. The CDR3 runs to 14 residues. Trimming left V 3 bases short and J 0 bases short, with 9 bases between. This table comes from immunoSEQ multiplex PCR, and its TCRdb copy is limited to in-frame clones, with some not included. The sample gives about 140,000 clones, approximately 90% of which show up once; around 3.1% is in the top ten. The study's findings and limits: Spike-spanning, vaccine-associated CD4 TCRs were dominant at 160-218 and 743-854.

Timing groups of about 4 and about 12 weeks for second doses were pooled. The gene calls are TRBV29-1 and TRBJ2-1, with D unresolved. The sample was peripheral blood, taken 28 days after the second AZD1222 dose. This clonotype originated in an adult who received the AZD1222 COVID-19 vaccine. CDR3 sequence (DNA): TGCAGCGTTGAGGCGTTGCGCTCCTACAATGAGCAGTTCTTC. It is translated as CSVEALRSYNEQFF.